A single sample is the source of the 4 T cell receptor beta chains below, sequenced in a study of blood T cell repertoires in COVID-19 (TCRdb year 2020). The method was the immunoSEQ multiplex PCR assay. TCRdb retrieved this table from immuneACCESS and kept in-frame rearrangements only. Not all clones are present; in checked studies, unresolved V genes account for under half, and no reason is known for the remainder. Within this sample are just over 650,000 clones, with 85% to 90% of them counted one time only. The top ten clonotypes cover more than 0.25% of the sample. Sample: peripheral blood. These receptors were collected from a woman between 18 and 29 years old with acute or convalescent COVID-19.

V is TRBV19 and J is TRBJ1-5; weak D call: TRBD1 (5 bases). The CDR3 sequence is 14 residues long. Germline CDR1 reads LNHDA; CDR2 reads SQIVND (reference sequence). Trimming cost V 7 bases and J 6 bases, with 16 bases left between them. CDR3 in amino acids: CASTLTSGGQPQHF. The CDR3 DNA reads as TGTGCCAGTACCCTGACATCCGGGGGTCAGCCCCAGCATTTT. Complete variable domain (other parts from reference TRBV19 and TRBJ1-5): DGGITQSPKYLFRKEGQNVTLSCEQNLNHDAMYWYRQDPGQGLRLIYYSQIVNDFQKGDIAEGYSVSREKKESFPLTVTSAQKNPTAFYLCASTLTSGGQPQHFGDGTRLSIL.

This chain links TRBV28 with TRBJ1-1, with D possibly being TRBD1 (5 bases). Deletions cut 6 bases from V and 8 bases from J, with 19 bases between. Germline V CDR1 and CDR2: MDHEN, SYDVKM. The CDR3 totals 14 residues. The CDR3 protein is CASRQTRTGVEAFF. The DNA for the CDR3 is TGTGCCAGCAGGCAGACCCGAACAGGTGTAGAAGCTTTCTTT.

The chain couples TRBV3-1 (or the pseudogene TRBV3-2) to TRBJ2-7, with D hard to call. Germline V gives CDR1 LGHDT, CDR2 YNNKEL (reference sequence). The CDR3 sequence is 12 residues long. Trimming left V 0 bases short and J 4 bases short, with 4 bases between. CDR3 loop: CASSQDEYEQYF. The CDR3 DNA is TGTGCCAGCAGCCAAGACGAGTACGAGCAGTACTTC.

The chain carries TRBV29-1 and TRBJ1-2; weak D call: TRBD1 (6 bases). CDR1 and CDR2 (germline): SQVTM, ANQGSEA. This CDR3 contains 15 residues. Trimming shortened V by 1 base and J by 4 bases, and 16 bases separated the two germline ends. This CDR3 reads CSVEAGTGSTYGYTF. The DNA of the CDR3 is TGCAGCGTTGAAGCTGGAACAGGGAGTACCTATGGCTACACCTTC.